The source of this TCR beta chain is a study of Tregs in tolerant kidney transplant recipients. Deletions cut 4 bases from V and 3 bases from J, with 18 bases between. CDR3 length: 17 residues. Germline V gives CDR1 LGHNA, CDR2 YNFKEQ. Measured with immunoSEQ multiplex PCR; TCRdb has only the in-frame clones, and not every one. The sample yields some 55,000 clones, 70% to 90% seen once. This clonotype was sampled from a human donor who received a combined kidney and bone marrow transplant. Sequences were derived from Tregs from blood, sampled before the transplant. The chain combines TRBV4-2 with TRBJ2-2; D may be TRBD1 (6 bases). CDR3 sequence: CASSRRPVGAYTGELFF. DNA of the CDR3: TGTGCCAGCAGCCGACGCCCCGTGGGGGCCTACACCGGGGAGCTGTTTTTT.